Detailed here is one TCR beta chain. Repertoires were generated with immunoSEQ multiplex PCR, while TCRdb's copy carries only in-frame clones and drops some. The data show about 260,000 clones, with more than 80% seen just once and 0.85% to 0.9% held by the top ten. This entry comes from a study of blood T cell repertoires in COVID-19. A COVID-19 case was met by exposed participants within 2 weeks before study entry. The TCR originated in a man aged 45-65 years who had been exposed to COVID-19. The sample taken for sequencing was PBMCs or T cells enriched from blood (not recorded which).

The CDR3 DNA reads TGTGCCATCAGTGAGAACGACAGGGTCGGCTACACCTTC. Amino acid sequence: CAISENDRVGYTF. This chain connects TRBV10-3 to TRBJ1-2; TRBD1 aligns across 7 bases. Per germline, CDR1 ENHRY and CDR2 SYGVKD. V was clipped by 2 bases and J by 8 bases; unmatched bases: 5. The CDR3 consists of 13 residues.